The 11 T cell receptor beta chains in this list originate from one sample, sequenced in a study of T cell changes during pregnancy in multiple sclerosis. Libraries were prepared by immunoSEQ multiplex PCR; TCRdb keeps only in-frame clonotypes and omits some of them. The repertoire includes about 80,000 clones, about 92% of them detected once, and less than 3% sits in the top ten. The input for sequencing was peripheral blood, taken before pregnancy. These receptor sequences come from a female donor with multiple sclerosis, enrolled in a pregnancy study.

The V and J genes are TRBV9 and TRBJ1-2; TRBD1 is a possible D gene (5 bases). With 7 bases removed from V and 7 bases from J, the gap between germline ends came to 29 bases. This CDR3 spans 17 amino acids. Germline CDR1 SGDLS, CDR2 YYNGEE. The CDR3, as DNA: TGTGCCAGCGCCTCCAACCCATGGGGCCCCGTCTGGCCTGGCTACACCTTC. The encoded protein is CASASNPWGPVWPGYTF.

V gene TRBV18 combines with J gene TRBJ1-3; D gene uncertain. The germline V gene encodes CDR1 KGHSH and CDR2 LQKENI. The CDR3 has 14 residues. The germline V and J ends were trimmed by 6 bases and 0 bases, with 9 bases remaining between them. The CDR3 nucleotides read TGTGCCAGCTCGGGCACCCGCTCTGGAAACACCATATATTTT. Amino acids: CASSGTRSGNTIYF.

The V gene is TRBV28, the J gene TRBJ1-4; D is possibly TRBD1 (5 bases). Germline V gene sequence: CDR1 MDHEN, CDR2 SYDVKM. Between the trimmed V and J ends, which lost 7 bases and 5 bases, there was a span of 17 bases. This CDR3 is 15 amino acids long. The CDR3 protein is CASIESGNPNEKLFF. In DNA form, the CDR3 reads TGTGCCAGCATAGAATCAGGGAACCCAAATGAAAAACTGTTTTTT. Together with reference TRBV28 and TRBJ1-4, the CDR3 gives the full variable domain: DVKVTQSSRYLVKRTGEKVFLECVQDMDHENMFWYRQDPGLGLRLIYFSYDVKMKEKGDIPEGYSVSREKKERFSLILESASTNQTSMYLCASIESGNPNEKLFFGSGTQLSVL.

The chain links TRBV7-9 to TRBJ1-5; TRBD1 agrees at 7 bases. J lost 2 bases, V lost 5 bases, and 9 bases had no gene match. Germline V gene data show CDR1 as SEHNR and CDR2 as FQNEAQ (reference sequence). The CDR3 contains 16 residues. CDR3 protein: CASSRQDRDGNQPQHF. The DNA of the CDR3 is TGTGCCAGCAGCCGACAAGACAGGGACGGCAATCAGCCCCAGCATTTT.

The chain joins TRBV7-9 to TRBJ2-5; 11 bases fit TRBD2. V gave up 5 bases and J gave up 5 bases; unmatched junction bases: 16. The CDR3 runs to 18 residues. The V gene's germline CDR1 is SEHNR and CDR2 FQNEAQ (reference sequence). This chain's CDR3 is CASSQAPGLAELWETQYF. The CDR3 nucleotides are TGTGCCAGCAGCCAAGCACCGGGACTAGCGGAACTATGGGAGACCCAGTACTTC. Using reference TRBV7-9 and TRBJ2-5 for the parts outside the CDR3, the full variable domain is DTGVSQNPRHKITKRGQNVTFRCDPISEHNRLYWYRQTLGQGPEFLTYFQNEAQLEKSRLLSDRFSAERPKGSFSTLEIQRTEQGDSAMYLCASSQAPGLAELWETQYFGPGTRLLVL.

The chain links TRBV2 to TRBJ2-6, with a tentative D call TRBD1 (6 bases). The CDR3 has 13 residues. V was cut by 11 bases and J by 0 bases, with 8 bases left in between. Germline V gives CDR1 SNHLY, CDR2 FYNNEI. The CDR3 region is CAFRGSGANVLTF. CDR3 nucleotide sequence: TGTGCCTTCAGGGGCTCTGGGGCCAACGTCCTGACTTTC.

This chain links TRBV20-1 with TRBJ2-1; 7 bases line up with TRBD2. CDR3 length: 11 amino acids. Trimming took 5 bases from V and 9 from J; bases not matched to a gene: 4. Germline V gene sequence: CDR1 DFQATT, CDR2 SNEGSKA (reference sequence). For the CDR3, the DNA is TGCAGTGCTGCGGGAGTTAGTGAGCAGTTCTTC. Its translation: CSAAGVSEQFF.

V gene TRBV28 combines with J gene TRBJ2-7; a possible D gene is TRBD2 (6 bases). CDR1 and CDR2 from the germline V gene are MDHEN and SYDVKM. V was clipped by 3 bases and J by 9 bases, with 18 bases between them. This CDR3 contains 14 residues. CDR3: CASSFLSGPAGQYF. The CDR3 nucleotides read TGTGCCAGCAGTTTTCTCAGCGGGCCGGCGGGGCAGTACTTC. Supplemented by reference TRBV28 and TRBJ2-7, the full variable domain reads DVKVTQSSRYLVKRTGEKVFLECVQDMDHENMFWYRQDPGLGLRLIYFSYDVKMKEKGDIPEGYSVSREKKERFSLILESASTNQTSMYLCASSFLSGPAGQYFGPGTRLTVT.

CDR3 region: CASSLVDRLAGLYNEQFF. The CDR3 DNA follows: TGTGCCAGCAGCTTAGTAGACCGTTTAGCGGGACTCTACAATGAGCAGTTCTTC. This chain connects TRBV11-1 to TRBJ2-1, with 8 bases identical to TRBD2. The CDR3 sequence is 18 residues long. CDR1 and CDR2 from the germline V gene are SGHAT and FQDESV (reference sequence). V dropped 1 base and J dropped 3; count of bases not matched to a gene: 11.

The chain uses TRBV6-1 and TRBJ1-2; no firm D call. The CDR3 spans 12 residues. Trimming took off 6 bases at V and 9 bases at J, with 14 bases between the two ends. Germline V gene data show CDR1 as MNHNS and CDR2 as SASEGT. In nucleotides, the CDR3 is TGTGCCAGCAGCGCAGACACTCGGAGCTACACCTTC. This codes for CASSADTRSYTF.

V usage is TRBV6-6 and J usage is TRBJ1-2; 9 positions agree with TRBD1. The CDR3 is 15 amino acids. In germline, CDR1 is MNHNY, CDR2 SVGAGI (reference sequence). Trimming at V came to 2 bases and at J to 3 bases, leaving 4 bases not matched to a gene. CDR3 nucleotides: TGTGCCAGCAGTTACCACAGGGGGCGCGACTATGGCTACACCTTC. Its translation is CASSYHRGRDYGYTF.